Listed below are T cell receptor beta chains from one sample, sequenced in a study of OX40 agonist ivuxolimab in advanced cancers. Sequencing used immunoSEQ multiplex PCR; TCRdb keeps in-frame clones, though not all of them. The sample consists of about 48,000 clones, around nine tenths of them appearing once. The sample in question was CD4+ or CD8+ T cells sorted from blood, obtained in a trial of the OX40 agonist ivuxolimab. These receptors were obtained from an adult with an advanced solid tumor such as melanoma, head and neck, liver or kidney cancer. The CDR3 runs from the conserved cysteine through the conserved F or W.

v_call,cdr3_aa
TRBV4-2,CASSQGGRDPEAFF
TRBV4-1,CASSQLDRSYEQYF
TRBV9,CASSVAGDLTDTQYF
TRBV27,CASRKTTGGPMAEQYF
TRBV19,CASLGTSGANVLTF
TRBV19,CASSIEARAFNEQFF
TRBV5-6,CASSLGPGTEYYEQYF
TRBV11-2,CASASGPGVNEQFF
TRBV7-9,CASSLPNIGGPYEQYF
TRBV5-5,CASSFVSDTQYF
TRBV21-1,CASSKERQLNTGELFF
TRBV5-1,CASSPGQIYGYTF
TRBV5-4,CASSIGIEGTGELFF
TRBV27,CASRLTAGVRTDTQYF
TRBV6-1,CASSADGSYEQYF
TRBV27,CASRAEGVTEAFF
TRBV19,CASSSPSLNTEAFF
TRBV2,CASMTAGRSGANVLTF
TRBV12-5,CASGSPGGGESYEQYF
TRBV19,CASSNRANQPQHF
TRBV7-8,CASSLGSQPQHF
TRBV9,CASSAGTSGSGPETQYF
TRBV5-4,CASSSDDTEFYGYTF
TRBV19,CASSITTPPYEQYF
TRBV27,CASSSRTYEQYF
TRBV11-2,CASTRGGGDTDTQYF
TRBV7-6,CASSDPGLNYNEQFF
TRBV7-6,CASSLELGRTGELFF
TRBV4-1,CASSQGVAAQETQYF
TRBV4-1,CASSQNPDREFRELKTQYF
TRBV7-8,CASSLGTWTSAVTGELFF
TRBV27,CASSFRGSYEQYF